This TCR beta chain was sequenced for a study of cytomegalovirus exposure and HLA in healthy donors. V shed 3 bases and J 6 bases; nucleotides not matched to a gene: 10. Germline lookup yields CDR1 SGHNT and CDR2 YYREEE (reference sequence). This CDR3 is built from 15 residues. Donors had nominal health at sampling but likely had unrecorded immune exposures. As for this clone: Its antigen remains unknown.

Study outcomes and limitations: Available immune exposure information was restricted to CMV serostatus only. An analysis done earlier found most TCR beta V segments productive about 87% or about 30% of the time. Analyzed later, most CMV-associated TCR beta chains appeared HLA-restricted.

The PCR ran on 60 Vbeta and 13 Jbeta primers. TCRdb's copy holds only in-frame clones and misses some; the assay was immunoSEQ multiplex PCR. The sample records about 38,000 clones, 86% being singletons. V usage is TRBV5-4 and J usage is TRBJ2-3; TRBD2 matches 7 bases. Sequencing was carried out using PBMCs. The clonotype originates from a woman aged 40 to 49 in good health and CMV-seropositive. The CDR3 reads CASSSRTSSMDTQYF. CDR3 nucleotides: TGTGCCAGCAGCTCCCGGACTAGTTCCATGGATACGCAGTATTTT.